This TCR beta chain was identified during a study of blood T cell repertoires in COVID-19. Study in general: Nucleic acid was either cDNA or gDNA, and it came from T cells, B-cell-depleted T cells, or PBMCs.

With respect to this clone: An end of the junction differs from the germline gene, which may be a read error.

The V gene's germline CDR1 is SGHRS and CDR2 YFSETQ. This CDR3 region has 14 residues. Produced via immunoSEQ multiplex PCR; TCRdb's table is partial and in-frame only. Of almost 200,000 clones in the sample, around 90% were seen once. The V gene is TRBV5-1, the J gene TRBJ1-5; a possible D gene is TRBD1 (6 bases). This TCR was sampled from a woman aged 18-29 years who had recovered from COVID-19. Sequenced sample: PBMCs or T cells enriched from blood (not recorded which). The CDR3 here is CASSSGGGNQPQHF. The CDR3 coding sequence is TGCGCCAGCAGCTCGGGGGGGGGCAACCAGCCCCAGCATTTT.